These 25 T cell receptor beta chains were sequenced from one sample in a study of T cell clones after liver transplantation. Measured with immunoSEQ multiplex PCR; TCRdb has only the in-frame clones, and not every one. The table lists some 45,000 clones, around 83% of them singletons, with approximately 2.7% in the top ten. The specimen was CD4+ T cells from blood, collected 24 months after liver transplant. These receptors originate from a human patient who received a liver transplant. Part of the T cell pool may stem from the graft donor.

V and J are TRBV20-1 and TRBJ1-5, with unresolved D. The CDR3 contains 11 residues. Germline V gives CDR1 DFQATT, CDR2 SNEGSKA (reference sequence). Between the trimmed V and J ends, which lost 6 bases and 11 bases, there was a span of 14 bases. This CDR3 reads CSAHTDLAQHF. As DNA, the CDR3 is TGCAGTGCGCACACGGATTTGGCCCAGCATTTT.

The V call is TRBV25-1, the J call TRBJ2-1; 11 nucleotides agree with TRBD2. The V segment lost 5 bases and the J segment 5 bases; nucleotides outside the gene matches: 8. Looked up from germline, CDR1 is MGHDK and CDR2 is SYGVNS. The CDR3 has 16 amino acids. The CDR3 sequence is CASSQPGLADDNEQFF. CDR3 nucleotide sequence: TGTGCCAGCAGTCAACCGGGACTAGCGGACGACAATGAGCAGTTCTTC.

The CDR3, as DNA: TGTGCCAGCAGCGGACTCAGGAGTAACTATGGCTACACCTTC. Protein: CASSGLRSNYGYTF. The rearrangement joins TRBV9 to TRBJ1-2; the D is unclear. This CDR3 is 14 amino acids long. In germline, CDR1 is SGDLS, CDR2 YYNGEE. V was trimmed by 3 bases and J by 1 base, leaving 10 bases between them. The variable domain in full, with the rest retrieved from reference TRBV9 and TRBJ1-2, is DSGVTQTPKHLITATGQRVTLRCSPRSGDLSVYWYQQSLDQGLQFLIQYYNGEERAKGNILERFSAQQFPDLHSELNLSSLELGDSALYFCASSGLRSNYGYTFGSGTRLTVV.

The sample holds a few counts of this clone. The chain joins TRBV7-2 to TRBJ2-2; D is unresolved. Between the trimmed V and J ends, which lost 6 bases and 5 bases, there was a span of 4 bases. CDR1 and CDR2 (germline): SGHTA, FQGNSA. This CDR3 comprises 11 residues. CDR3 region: CASRPTGELFF. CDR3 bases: TGTGCCAGCAGACCAACCGGGGAGCTGTTTTTT.

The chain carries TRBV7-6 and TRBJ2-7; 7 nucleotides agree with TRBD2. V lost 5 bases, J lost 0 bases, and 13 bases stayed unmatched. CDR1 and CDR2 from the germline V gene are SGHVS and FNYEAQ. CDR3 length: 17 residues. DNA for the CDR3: TGTGCCAGCAGCCTTCTAACCCAGGGAGGGAGCTCCTACGAGCAGTACTTC. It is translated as CASSLLTQGGSSYEQYF. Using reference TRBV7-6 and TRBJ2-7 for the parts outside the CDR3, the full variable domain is GAGVSQSPRYKVTKRGQDVALRCDPISGHVSLYWYRQALGQGPEFLTYFNYEAQQDKSGLPNDRFSAERPEGSISTLTIQRTEQRDSAMYRCASSLLTQGGSSYEQYFGPGTRLTVT.

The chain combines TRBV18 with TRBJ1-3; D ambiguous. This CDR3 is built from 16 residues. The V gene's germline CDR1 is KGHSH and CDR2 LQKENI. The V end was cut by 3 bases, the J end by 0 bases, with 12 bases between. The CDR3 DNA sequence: TGTGCCAGCTCACCCACCCCGGAGATCTCTGGAAACACCATATATTTT. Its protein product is CASSPTPEISGNTIYF. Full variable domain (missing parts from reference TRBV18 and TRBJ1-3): NAGVMQNPRHLVRRRGQEARLRCSPMKGHSHVYWYRQLPEEGLKFMVYLQKENIIDESGMPKERFSAEFPKEGPSILRIQQVVRGDSAAYFCASSPTPEISGNTIYFGEGSWLTVV.

The CDR3 reads CASSLAHRGGAEQYF. DNA of the CDR3: TGTGCCAGCAGCTTGGCTCACCGTGGGGGGGCCGAGCAGTACTTC. This sequence joins TRBV5-6 and TRBJ2-7; D is possibly TRBD2 (7 bases). The CDR3 has 15 residues. The germline gives CDR1 SGHDT, CDR2 YYEEEE. V lost 0 bases, J lost 6 bases, and 16 bases lay in between.

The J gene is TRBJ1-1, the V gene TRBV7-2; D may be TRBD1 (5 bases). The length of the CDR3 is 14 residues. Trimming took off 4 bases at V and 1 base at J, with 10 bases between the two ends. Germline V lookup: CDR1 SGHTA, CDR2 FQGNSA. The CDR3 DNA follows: TGTGCCAGCAGCTCAGGGCACTGGAACACTGAAGCTTTCTTT. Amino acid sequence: CASSSGHWNTEAFF.

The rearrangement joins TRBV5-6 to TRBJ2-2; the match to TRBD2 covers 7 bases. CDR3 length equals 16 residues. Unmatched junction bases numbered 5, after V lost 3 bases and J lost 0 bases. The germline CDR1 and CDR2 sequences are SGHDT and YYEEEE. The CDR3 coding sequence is TGTGCCAGCAGCTATCGCGGGGGTTCGAACACCGGGGAGCTGTTTTTT. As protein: CASSYRGGSNTGELFF.

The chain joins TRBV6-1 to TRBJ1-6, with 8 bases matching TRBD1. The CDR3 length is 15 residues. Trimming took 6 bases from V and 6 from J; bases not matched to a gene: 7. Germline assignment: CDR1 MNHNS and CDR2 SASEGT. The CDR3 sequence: CASSPPGQANSPLHF. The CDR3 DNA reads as TGTGCCAGCAGCCCTCCGGGACAGGCTAATTCACCCCTCCACTTT.

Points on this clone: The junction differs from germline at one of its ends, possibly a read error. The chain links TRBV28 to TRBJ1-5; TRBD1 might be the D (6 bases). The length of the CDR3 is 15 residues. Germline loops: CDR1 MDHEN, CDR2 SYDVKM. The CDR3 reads CAGSVTGHSNQPQHF. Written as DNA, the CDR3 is TGTGCCGGCAGTGTTACGGGACATAGCAATCAGCCCCAGCATTTT.

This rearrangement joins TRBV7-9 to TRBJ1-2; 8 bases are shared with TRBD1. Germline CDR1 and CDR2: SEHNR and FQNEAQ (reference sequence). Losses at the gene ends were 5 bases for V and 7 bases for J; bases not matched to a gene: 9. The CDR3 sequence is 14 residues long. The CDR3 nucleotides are TGTGCCAGCAGCGAATTCGACAGGGGTGGTGGCTACACCTTC. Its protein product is CASSEFDRGGGYTF.

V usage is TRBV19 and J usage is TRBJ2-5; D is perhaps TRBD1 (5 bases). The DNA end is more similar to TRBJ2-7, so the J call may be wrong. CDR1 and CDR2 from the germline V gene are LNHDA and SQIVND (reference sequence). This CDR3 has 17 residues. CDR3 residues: CASSMGPGAPASYEQYF. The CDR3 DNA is TGTGCCAGTAGTATGGGGCCTGGAGCTCCGGCCTCCTACGAGCAGTACTTC.

CDR3 nucleotide sequence: TGTGCCAGCAGCTTTTACCGAGGCCAGGGTGGTGAGCAGTACTTC. Its protein product is CASSFYRGQGGEQYF. The chain links TRBV16 to TRBJ2-7, with D perhaps matching TRBD1 (5 bases). Trimming removed 5 bases from V and 7 bases from J, with 21 bases in between. CDR1 KGHSY and CDR2 FQNENV come from the germline V gene. The CDR3 contains 15 residues. Looking up the rest from reference TRBV16 and TRBJ2-7 gives the full variable domain: GEEVAQTPKHLVRGEGQKAKLYCAPIKGHSYVFWYQQVLKNEFKFLISFQNENVFDETGMPKERFSAKCLPNSPCSLEIQATKLEDSAVYFCASSFYRGQGGEQYFGPGTRLTVT.

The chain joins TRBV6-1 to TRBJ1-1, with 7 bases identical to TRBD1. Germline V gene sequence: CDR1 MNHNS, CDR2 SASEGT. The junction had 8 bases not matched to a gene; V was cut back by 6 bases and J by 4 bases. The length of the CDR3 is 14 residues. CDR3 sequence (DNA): TGTGCCAGCAGGACAGGCCCAGGGGGCACTGAAGCTTTCTTT. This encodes CASRTGPGGTEAFF.

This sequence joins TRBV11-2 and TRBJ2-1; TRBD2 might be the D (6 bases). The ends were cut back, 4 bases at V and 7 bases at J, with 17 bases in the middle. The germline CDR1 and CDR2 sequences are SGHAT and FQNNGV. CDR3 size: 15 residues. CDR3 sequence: CASSSRQRVGNEQFF. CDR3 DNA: TGTGCCAGCAGCTCCCGACAGCGGGTGGGTAATGAGCAGTTCTTC.

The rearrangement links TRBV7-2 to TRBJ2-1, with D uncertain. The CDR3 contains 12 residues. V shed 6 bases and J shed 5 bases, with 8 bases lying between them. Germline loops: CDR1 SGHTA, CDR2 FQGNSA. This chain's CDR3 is CASRARNNEQFF. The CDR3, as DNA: TGTGCCAGCAGAGCGCGCAACAATGAGCAGTTCTTC.

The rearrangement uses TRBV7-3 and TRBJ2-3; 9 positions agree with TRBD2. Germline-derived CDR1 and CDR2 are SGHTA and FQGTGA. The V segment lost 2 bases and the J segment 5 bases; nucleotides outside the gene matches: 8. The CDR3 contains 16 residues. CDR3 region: CASSLGSGGQVDTQYF. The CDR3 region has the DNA TGTGCCAGCAGCTTAGGAAGCGGGGGGCAGGTAGATACGCAGTATTTT.

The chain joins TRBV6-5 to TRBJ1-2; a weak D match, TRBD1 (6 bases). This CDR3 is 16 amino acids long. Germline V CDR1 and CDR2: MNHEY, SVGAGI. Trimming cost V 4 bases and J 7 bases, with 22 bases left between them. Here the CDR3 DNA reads TGTGCCAGCAGTTCCCCGACGATTACAGGGCAGGGTGGCTACACCTTC. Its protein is CASSSPTITGQGGYTF.

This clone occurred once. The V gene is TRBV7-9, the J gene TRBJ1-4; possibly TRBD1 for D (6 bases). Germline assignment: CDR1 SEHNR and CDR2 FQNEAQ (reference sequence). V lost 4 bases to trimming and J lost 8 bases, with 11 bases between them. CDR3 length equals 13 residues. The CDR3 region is CASSSMGGEKLFF. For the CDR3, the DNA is TGTGCCAGCAGCTCTATGGGGGGCGAAAAACTGTTTTTT.

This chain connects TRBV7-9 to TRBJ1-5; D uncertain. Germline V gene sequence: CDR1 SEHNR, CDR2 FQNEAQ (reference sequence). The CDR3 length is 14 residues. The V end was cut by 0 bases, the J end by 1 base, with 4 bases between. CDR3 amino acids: CASSLAGSNQPQHF. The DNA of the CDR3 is TGTGCCAGCAGCTTAGCTGGGAGCAATCAGCCCCAGCATTTT.

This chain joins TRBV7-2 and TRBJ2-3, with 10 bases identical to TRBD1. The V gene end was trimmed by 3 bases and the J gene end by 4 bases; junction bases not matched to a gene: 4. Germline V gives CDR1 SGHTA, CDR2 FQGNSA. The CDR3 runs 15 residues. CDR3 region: CASSLTGGVADTQYF. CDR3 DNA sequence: TGTGCCAGCAGCTTGACAGGGGGCGTTGCAGATACGCAGTATTTT.

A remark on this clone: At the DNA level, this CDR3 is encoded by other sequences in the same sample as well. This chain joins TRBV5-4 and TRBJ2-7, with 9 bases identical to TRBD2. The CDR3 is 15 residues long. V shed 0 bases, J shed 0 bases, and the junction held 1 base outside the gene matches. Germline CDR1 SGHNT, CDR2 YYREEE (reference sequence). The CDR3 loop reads CASSLGAGGSYEQYF. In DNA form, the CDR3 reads TGTGCCAGCAGCTTGGGAGCGGGGGGCTCCTACGAGCAGTACTTC.

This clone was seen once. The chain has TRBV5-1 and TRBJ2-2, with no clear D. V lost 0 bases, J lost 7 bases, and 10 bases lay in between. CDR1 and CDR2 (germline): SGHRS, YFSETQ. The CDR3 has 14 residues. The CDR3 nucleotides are TGCGCCAGCAGCTTGGATTCTATCAGCGGGGAGCTGTTTTTT. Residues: CASSLDSISGELFF. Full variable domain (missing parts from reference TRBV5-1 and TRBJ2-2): KAGVTQTPRYLIKTRGQQVTLSCSPISGHRSVSWYQQTPGQGLQFLFEYFSETQRNKGNFPGRFSGRQFSNSRSEMNVSTLELGDSALYLCASSLDSISGELFFGEGSRLTVL.

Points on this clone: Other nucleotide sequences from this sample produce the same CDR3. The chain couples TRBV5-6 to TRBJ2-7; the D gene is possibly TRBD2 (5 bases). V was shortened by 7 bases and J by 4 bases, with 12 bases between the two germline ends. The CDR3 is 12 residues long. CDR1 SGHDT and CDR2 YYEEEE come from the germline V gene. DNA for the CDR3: TGTGCCAGCCACCGGGATTCTTACGAGCAGTACTTC. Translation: CASHRDSYEQYF.